This note documents a single T cell receptor (beta chain) sequence. Measured with immunoSEQ multiplex PCR; TCRdb has only the in-frame clones, and not every one. The sample records about 230,000 clones, 83% being singletons. Germline CDR1 SGHNT, CDR2 YYREEE (reference sequence). This CDR3 contains 18 residues. Losses at the gene ends were 4 bases for V and 4 bases for J; bases not matched to a gene: 11. Seattle's enrolled individuals joined amid active infection and were then monitored longitudinally. This sample was taken from a study of blood T cell repertoires in COVID-19. On the study more broadly: The analysed material was cDNA or gDNA that came from T cells, B-cell-depleted T cells, or PBMCs.

The sequenced material came from peripheral blood. The genes are TRBV5-4 and TRBJ2-3, with 14 bases lining up with TRBD2. The receptor's source is a woman in her twenties or thirties with COVID-19, enrolled during active disease. CDR3 nucleotide sequence: TGTGCCAGCAGCCAGGGACTAGCGGGAGTGCTAGGCGCAGATACGCAGTATTTT. Its protein product is CASSQGLAGVLGADTQYF.